These 14 T cell receptor beta chains were all obtained from the same sample, sequenced in a study of long-term antiretroviral therapy in people with HIV. The assay used was immunoSEQ (version v3.0), run at survey level. Assay: immunoSEQ multiplex PCR; the TCRdb copy retains only in-frame clones and omits some. The sample has 32,000 or so clones, around 89% seen once. Sample: unsorted PBMCs, taken 3.2 years before starting antiretroviral therapy. The receptors stem from a man aged 45-60 years with HIV.

This rearrangement joins TRBV10-3 to TRBJ1-3, with D possibly TRBD1 on 5 matching bases. The CDR3 contains 12 residues. Germline CDR1 reads ENHRY; CDR2 reads SYGVKD. Trimming pared 3 bases from V and 7 bases from J, leaving 7 bases between. The CDR3 sequence: CAISDRANTIYF. CDR3 sequence (DNA): TGTGCCATCAGTGACAGGGCGAACACCATATATTTT.

The chain couples TRBV10-3 to TRBJ2-2; possibly TRBD2 for D (5 bases). Germline V gives CDR1 ENHRY, CDR2 SYGVKD. The CDR3 loop spans 12 amino acids. V lost 6 bases to trimming and J lost 6 bases, with 8 bases between them. CDR3 in DNA: TGTGCCATCAGCGCGGGCCCCGGGGAGCTGTTTTTT. It is translated as CAISAGPGELFF.

This chain joins TRBV7-9 and TRBJ2-3; TRBD1 is a possible D gene (5 bases). Germline CDR1 and CDR2: SEHNR and FQNEAQ (reference sequence). V dropped 7 bases and J dropped 2 bases, with 16 bases sitting between them. CDR3 length equals 15 residues. CDR3 DNA sequence: TGTGCCAGCACCCTCGTGGACATCTCCACAGATACGCAGTATTTT. Amino acid sequence: CASTLVDISTDTQYF.

The J gene is TRBJ1-4, the V gene TRBV30; tentatively, D is TRBD1 (6 bases). Germline lookup yields CDR1 GTSNPN and CDR2 SVGIG (reference sequence). Trimming removed 1 base at V and 8 bases at J, with 8 bases between. The length of the CDR3 is 12 residues. The CDR3 spells CAWSGGGEKLFF. The CDR3 DNA follows: TGTGCCTGGAGTGGAGGGGGGGAAAAACTGTTTTTT.

The rearrangement joins TRBV5-6 to TRBJ2-1; 10 nucleotides agree with TRBD1. V lost 5 bases to trimming and J lost 8 bases; unmatched junction nucleotides: 10. The germline gives CDR1 SGHDT, CDR2 YYEEEE. The CDR3 spans 15 residues. As DNA, the CDR3 is TGTGCCAGCAGTTCCCCCTCGACAGGGGGCTATGAGCAGTTCTTC. Translation: CASSSPSTGGYEQFF.

The chain uses TRBV5-1 and TRBJ2-2; D not certain. Looked up from germline, CDR1 is SGHRS and CDR2 is YFSETQ. The CDR3 has 16 residues. V lost 8 bases to trimming and J lost 0 bases, with 17 bases between them. CDR3 in amino acids: CASQHNLKTNTGELFF. DNA for the CDR3: TGCGCCAGTCAACACAACTTGAAAACGAACACCGGGGAGCTGTTTTTT. The entire variable domain, with the rest obtained from reference TRBV5-1 and TRBJ2-2, is as follows: KAGVTQTPRYLIKTRGQQVTLSCSPISGHRSVSWYQQTPGQGLQFLFEYFSETQRNKGNFPGRFSGRQFSNSRSEMNVSTLELGDSALYLCASQHNLKTNTGELFFGEGSRLTVL.

This chain links TRBV12-5 with TRBJ1-2; no clear D. The CDR3 spans 13 residues. The V end was cut by 2 bases, the J end by 0 bases, with 4 bases between. The germline CDR1 and CDR2 sequences are LGHNT and FRNRAP. The CDR3 loop reads CASGLPSNYGYTF. Here the CDR3 DNA reads TGTGCTAGTGGTTTGCCATCTAACTATGGCTACACCTTC. The full variable domain, its missing parts supplied by reference TRBV12-5 and TRBJ1-2, is DARVTQTPRHKVTEMGQEVTMRCQPILGHNTVFWYRQTMMQGLELLAYFRNRAPLDDSGMPKDRFSAEMPDATLATLKIQPSEPRDSAVYFCASGLPSNYGYTFGSGTRLTVV.

J is TRBJ2-3 and V is TRBV5-1, with 9 positions matching TRBD1. V was clipped by 0 bases and J by 4 bases; unmatched bases: 6. Germline V gene lookup returns CDR1 SGHRS and CDR2 YFSETQ. The CDR3 consists of 16 residues. In DNA form, the CDR3 reads TGCGCCAGCAGCTTGGGGGGGACAGGGTGGCCAGATACGCAGTATTTT. It is translated as CASSLGGTGWPDTQYF.

The rearrangement links TRBV5-6 to TRBJ2-6; D call uncertain. Germline V CDR1 and CDR2: SGHDT, YYEEEE. This CDR3 spans 15 amino acids. V was trimmed by 2 bases and J by 1 base, leaving 7 bases between them. The CDR3 sequence is CASSFLGSGANVLTF. The DNA for the CDR3 is TGTGCCAGCAGCTTTTTAGGTTCTGGGGCCAACGTCCTGACTTTC.

This sequence joins TRBV7-2 and TRBJ1-2; 7 bases line up with TRBD1. J gave up 7 bases and V 2 bases, and 4 bases lay outside the gene matches. CDR3 length: 13 residues. Germline V gene data show CDR1 as SGHTA and CDR2 as FQGNSA. The CDR3 sequence: CASSLRQGGGYTF. In DNA, the CDR3 is TGTGCCAGCAGCTTAAGGCAGGGGGGTGGCTACACCTTC.

The V and J genes are TRBV29-1 and TRBJ1-2; D is undetermined. V was pared by 2 bases and J by 8 bases, with 6 bases between. The CDR3 is 10 amino acids. Per the germline V gene, CDR1 is SQVTM and CDR2 is ANQGSEA. CDR3 region: CSVESGGYTF. The DNA of the CDR3 is TGCAGCGTTGAAAGCGGGGGCTACACCTTC. Full variable domain (rest looked up from reference TRBV29-1 and TRBJ1-2): SAVISQKPSRDICQRGTSLTIQCQVDSQVTMMFWYRQQPGQSLTLIATANQGSEATYESGFVIDKFPISRPNLTFSTLTVSNMSPEDSSIYLCSVESGGYTFGSGTRLTVV.

V usage is TRBV4-1 and J usage is TRBJ1-2, with a tentative D call TRBD1 (5 bases). V shed 4 bases and J shed 4 bases, with 22 bases lying between them. The CDR3 has 17 residues. Germline V lookup: CDR1 MGHRA, CDR2 YSYEKL. The CDR3 DNA reads as TGCGCCAGCAGCCCTCTCACCCCAAGGGGACCTACCTATGGCTACACCTTC. It translates to CASSPLTPRGPTYGYTF.

This clone was detected a few times. This rearrangement joins TRBV7-9 to TRBJ1-2, with TRBD1 as a possible D gene (5 bases). Germline V gene sequence: CDR1 SEHNR, CDR2 FQNEAQ (reference sequence). The CDR3 covers 14 residues. Deletions cut 2 bases from V and 8 bases from J, with 15 bases between. For the CDR3, the DNA is TGTGCCAGCAGCTTATCACTTGGGGGAGGCGGCTACACCTTC. It encodes CASSLSLGGGGYTF.

The chain combines TRBV5-4 with TRBJ1-4, with no clear D. The germline gives CDR1 SGHNT, CDR2 YYREEE (reference sequence). V was shortened by 0 bases and J by 7 bases, with 7 bases between the two germline ends. The length of the CDR3 is 13 residues. CDR3 protein: CASSLVEGEKLFF. The CDR3 bases are TGTGCCAGCAGCTTGGTTGAAGGTGAAAAACTGTTTTTT.